This TCR beta chain was identified in a study of cytomegalovirus exposure and HLA in healthy donors. This clone occurred a few times. Its antigen is unidentified. Both 60 Vbeta primers and 13 Jbeta primers went into the PCR. Some clones are missing from TCRdb's copy, which holds only in-frame ones; the method was immunoSEQ multiplex PCR. The sample shows under 200,000 clones, 73% of them seen only once. General study findings and limits: In a later analysis, CMV-associated beta chains were mostly HLA-associated, it appeared. In a later analysis, V- and J-gene trimming of beta chains associated with a DCLRE1C missense variant, replicated independently. V segments that were indistinguishable, TRBV6-2 and TRBV6-3 among them, were omitted from analysis. A later analysis showed HLA-associated TCR beta chains outstripping equally common others in clonal expansion.

The CDR3 consists of 13 residues. V shed 5 bases and J shed 6 bases, with 13 bases lying between them. The germline V gene has CDR1 KGHSH and CDR2 LQKENI. The TCR originated in a woman aged 18-29 years in good health and CMV-seropositive. V is TRBV18 and J is TRBJ1-2; D remains unclear. Sequencing was done on a sample of PBMCs. CDR3 residues: CASSEGDLDGYTF. CDR3 nucleotide sequence: TGTGCCAGCTCAGAGGGAGATTTGGATGGCTACACCTTC.